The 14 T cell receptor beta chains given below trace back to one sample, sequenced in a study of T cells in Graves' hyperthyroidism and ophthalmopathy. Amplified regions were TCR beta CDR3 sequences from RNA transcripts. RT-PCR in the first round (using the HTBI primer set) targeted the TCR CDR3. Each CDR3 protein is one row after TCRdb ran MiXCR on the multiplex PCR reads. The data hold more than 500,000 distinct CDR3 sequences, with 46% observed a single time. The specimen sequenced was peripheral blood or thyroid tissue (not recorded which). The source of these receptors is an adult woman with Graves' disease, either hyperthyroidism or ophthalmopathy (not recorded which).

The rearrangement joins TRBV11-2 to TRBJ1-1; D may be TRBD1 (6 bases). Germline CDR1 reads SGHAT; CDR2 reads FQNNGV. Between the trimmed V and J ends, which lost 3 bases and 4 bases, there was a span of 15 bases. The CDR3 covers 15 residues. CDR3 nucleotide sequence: TGTGCCAGCAGCTTGGCCGGACAGTGGCTCACTGAAGCTTTCTTT. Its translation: CASSLAGQWLTEAFF.

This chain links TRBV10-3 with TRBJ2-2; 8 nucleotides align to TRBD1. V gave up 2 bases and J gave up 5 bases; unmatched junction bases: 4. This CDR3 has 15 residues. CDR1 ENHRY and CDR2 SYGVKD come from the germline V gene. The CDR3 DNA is TGTGCCATCAGTGAGAACACAGGGGGTACCGGGGAGCTGTTTTTT. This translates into CAISENTGGTGELFF.

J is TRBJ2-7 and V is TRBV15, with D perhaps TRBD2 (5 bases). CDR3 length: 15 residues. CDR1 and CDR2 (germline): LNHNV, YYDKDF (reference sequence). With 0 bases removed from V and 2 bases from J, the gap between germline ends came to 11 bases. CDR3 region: CATSRDIAIPYEQYF. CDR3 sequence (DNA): TGTGCCACCAGCAGAGATATAGCGATCCCCTACGAGCAGTACTTC.

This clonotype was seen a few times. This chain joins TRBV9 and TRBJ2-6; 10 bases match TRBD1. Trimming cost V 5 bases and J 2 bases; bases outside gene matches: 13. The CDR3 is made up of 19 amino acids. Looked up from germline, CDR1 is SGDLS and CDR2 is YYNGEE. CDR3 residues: CASRWWRDRGGTGANVLTF. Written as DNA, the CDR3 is TGTGCCAGCAGGTGGTGGCGGGACAGGGGCGGTACTGGGGCCAACGTCCTGACTTTC.

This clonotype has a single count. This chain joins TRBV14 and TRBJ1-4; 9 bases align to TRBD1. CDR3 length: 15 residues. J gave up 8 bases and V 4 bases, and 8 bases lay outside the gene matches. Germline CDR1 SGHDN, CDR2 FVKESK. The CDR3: CASSPTQGASEKLFF. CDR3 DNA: TGTGCCAGCAGCCCCACACAGGGGGCGAGCGAAAAACTGTTTTTT.

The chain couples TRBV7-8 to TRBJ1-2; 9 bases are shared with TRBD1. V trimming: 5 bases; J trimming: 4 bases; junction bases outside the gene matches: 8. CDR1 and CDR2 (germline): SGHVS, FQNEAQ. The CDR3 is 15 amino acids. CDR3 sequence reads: CASSNPGQGLYGYTF. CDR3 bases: TGTGCCAGCAGCAATCCGGGACAGGGACTCTATGGCTACACCTTC.

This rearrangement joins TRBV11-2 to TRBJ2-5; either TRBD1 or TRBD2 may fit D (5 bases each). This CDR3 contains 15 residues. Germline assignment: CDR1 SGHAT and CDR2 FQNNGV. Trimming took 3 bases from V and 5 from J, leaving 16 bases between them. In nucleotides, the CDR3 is TGTGCCAGCAGCTTCCCCGGGGCAGGATGGGAGACCCAGTACTTC. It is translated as CASSFPGAGWETQYF.

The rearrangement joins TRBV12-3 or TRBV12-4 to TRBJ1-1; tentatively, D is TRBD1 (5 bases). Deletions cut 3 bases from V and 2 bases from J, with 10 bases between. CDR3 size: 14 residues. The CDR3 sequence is CASSFGAGNTEAFF. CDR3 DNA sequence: TGTGCCAGCAGTTTCGGGGCGGGAAACACTGAAGCTTTCTTT.

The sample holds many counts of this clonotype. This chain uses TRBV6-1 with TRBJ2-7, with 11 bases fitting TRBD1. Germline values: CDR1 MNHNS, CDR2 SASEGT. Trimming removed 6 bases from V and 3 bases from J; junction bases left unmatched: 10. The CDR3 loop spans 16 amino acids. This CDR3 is CASSTKTGTGGYEQYF. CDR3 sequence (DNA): TGTGCCAGCAGCACCAAGACCGGGACAGGGGGCTACGAGCAGTACTTC.

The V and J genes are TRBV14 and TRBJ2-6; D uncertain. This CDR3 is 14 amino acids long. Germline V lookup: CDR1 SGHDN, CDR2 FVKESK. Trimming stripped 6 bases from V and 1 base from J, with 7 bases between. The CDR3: CASSHQSGANVLTF. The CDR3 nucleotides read TGTGCCAGCAGTCATCAATCTGGGGCCAACGTCCTGACTTTC.

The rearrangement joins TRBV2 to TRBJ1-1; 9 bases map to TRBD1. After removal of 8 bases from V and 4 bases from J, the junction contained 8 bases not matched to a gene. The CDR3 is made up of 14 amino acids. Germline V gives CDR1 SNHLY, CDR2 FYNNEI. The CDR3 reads CASGAGQGSTEAFF. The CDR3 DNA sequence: TGTGCCAGCGGGGCCGGACAGGGGAGCACTGAAGCTTTCTTT.

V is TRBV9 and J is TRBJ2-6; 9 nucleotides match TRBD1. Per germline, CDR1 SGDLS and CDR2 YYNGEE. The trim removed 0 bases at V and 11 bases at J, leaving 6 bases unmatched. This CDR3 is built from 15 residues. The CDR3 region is CASSVAGQGFDVLTF. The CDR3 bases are TGTGCCAGCAGCGTAGCCGGACAGGGGTTCGACGTCCTGACTTTC.

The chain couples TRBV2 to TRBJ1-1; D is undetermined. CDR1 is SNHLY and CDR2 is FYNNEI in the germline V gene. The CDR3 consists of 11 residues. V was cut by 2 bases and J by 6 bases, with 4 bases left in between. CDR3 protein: CASSEQAEAFF. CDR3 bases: TGTGCCAGCAGTGAACAGGCTGAAGCTTTCTTT.

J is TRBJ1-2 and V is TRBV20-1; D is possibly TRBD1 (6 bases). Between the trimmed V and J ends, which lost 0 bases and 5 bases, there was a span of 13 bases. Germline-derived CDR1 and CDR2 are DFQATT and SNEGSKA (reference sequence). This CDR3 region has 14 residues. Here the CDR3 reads CSARDRRGGYGYTF. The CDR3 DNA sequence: TGCAGTGCTAGAGATCGCAGGGGCGGGTATGGCTACACCTTC.